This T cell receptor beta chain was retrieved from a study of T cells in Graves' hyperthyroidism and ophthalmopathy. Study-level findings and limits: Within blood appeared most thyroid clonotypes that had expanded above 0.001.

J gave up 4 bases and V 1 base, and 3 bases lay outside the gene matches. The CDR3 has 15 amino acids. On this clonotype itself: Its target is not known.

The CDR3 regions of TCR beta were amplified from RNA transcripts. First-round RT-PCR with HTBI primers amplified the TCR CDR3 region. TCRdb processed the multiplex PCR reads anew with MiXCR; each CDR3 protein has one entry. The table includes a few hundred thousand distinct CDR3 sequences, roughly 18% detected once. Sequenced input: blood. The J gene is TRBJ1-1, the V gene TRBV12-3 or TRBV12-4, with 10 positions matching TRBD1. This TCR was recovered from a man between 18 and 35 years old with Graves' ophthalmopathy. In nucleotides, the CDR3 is TGTGCCAGCAGTTTAGGGACAGGGGGAGCCACTGAAGCTTTCTTT. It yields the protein CASSLGTGGATEAFF.